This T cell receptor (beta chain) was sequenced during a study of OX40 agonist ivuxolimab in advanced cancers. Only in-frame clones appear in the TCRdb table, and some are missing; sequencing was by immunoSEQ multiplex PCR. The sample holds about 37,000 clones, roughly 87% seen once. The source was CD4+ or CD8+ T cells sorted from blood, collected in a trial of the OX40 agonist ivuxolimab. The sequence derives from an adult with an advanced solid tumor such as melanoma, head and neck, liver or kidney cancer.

CDR3 nucleotide sequence: TGTGCCAGCAGTTACTCGATACAGGACTCCGATGAAAAACTGTTTTTT. Protein product: CASSYSIQDSDEKLFF. The chain uses TRBV6-6 and TRBJ1-4; TRBD1 is a possible D gene (5 bases). V gave up 0 bases and J gave up 6 bases, with 14 bases separating them. The CDR3 totals 16 residues. CDR1 is MNHNY and CDR2 is SVGAGI in the germline V gene (reference sequence).